This T cell receptor (beta chain) was recovered during a study of T cell clusters in autoimmune cytopenias. TRB was amplified from around 250 ng of peripheral blood genomic DNA per sample. The CDR3 spans 17 residues. CDR1 is SGHNT and CDR2 is YYREEE in the germline V gene (reference sequence). Multiplex touch-down PCR amplified TRB using TRB-A and TRB-B pools in one tube. For each CDR3 protein, TCRdb gives one entry from its re-call of the multiplex PCR reads, without DNA. This repertoire comprises around 11,000 distinct CDR3 sequences; its ten largest clones make up more than 20%. Another study also made use of these data, one on T cell repertoires in aging, cancer and after chemotherapy.

V usage is TRBV5-4 and J usage is TRBJ1-1; TCRdb indicates TRBD1, and absent DNA this call remains unverified. The sample was peripheral blood. The TCR sequence derives from a human donor in good health. CDR3 region: CASSRLGVFNSNTEAFF.